The 22 T cell receptor beta chains presented below share a single source sample, sequenced in a study of PD-L1 blockade in urothelial cancer. Sequenced by immunoSEQ multiplex PCR; TCRdb stores in-frame clones only, minus some. The sample lists some 19,000 clones, under 85% occurring once. Indicated time point: peripheral blood 6 weeks after treatment start. This material consisted of PBMCs, taken around atezolizumab (anti-PD-L1) treatment. These receptor sequences come from a man in his fifties with urothelial cancer.

This sequence joins TRBV18 and TRBJ2-1; 9 bases agree with TRBD1. J lost 8 bases, V lost 6 bases, and 11 bases had no gene match. The length of the CDR3 is 15 residues. Germline lookup yields CDR1 KGHSH and CDR2 LQKENI. In DNA form, the CDR3 reads TGTGCCAGCTCTTCCCGACAGGGGGTGGACGATGAGCAGTTCTTC. This sequence encodes CASSSRQGVDDEQFF. The complete variable domain, with remaining parts taken from reference TRBV18 and TRBJ2-1, reads NAGVMQNPRHLVRRRGQEARLRCSPMKGHSHVYWYRQLPEEGLKFMVYLQKENIIDESGMPKERFSAEFPKEGPSILRIQQVVRGDSAAYFCASSSRQGVDDEQFFGPGTRLTVL.

The V and J genes are TRBV6-1 and TRBJ2-7, with a possible D match to TRBD2 (6 bases). The CDR3 covers 13 residues. Deletions cut 0 bases from V and 4 bases from J, with 7 bases between. Germline values: CDR1 MNHNS, CDR2 SASEGT. Here the CDR3 reads CASSEARGYEQYF. CDR3 sequence (DNA): TGTGCCAGCAGTGAAGCGCGGGGTTACGAGCAGTACTTC.

The chain carries TRBV18 and TRBJ1-2; D is ambiguous. Germline CDR1 and CDR2: KGHSH and LQKENI. V shed 4 bases and J shed 8 bases, with 14 bases lying between them. The CDR3 is 13 residues long. CDR3 nucleotide sequence: TGTGCCAGCTCACAATCACAGTTCGAGGGCTACACCTTC. Its protein product is CASSQSQFEGYTF.

This clone was seen only once. This sequence joins TRBV11-2 and TRBJ2-7, with 9 bases that match TRBD1. The CDR3 length is 16 residues. CDR1 and CDR2 (germline): SGHAT, FQNNGV. Germline trimming cut 4 bases from V and 3 bases from J; bases unmatched to any gene: 10. CDR3 DNA sequence: TGTGCCAGCAGCTCGAATAGGTGGGGACAGGGCTACGAGCAGTACTTC. Its translation: CASSSNRWGQGYEQYF.

This clone was counted a few times. V usage is TRBV9 and J usage is TRBJ1-1; D is possibly TRBD1 (5 bases). There are 11 residues in the CDR3. Per the germline V gene, CDR1 is SGDLS and CDR2 is YYNGEE. The germline V and J ends were trimmed by 4 bases and 7 bases, with 8 bases remaining between them. The CDR3 loop reads CASSIRVEAFF. The DNA for the CDR3 is TGTGCCAGCAGCATCAGGGTTGAAGCTTTCTTT. Supplemented by reference TRBV9 and TRBJ1-1, the full variable domain reads DSGVTQTPKHLITATGQRVTLRCSPRSGDLSVYWYQQSLDQGLQFLIQYYNGEERAKGNILERFSAQQFPDLHSELNLSSLELGDSALYFCASSIRVEAFFGQGTRLTVV.

In regard to this clone: Germline is not matched at one junction end, which may reflect a read error. This sequence joins TRBV7-7 and TRBJ2-5; maybe TRBD2 (6 bases). CDR1 is SSHAT and CDR2 is FNYEAQ in the germline V gene (reference sequence). This CDR3 has 13 amino acids. The CDR3 bases are TGTGCTAGCAGCAAGGGACTCCCAGAGACCCAGTACTTC. This encodes CASSKGLPETQYF.

The chain combines TRBV28 with TRBJ1-3, with 10 bases that match TRBD1. Germline loops: CDR1 MDHEN, CDR2 SYDVKM. This CDR3 contains 15 residues. The junction had 5 bases not matched to a gene; V was cut back by 9 bases and J by 0 bases. CDR3 coding DNA: TGTGCCAGTGGGACAGGGGCAAGCTCTGGAAACACCATATATTTT. Translated, it gives CASGTGASSGNTIYF.

V and J are TRBV7-2 and TRBJ1-5; D is unresolved. Trimming pared 5 bases from V and 4 bases from J, leaving 12 bases between. Germline CDR1 is SGHTA and CDR2 is FQGNSA. The CDR3 extends over 14 amino acids. CDR3 residues: CASSRGRENQPQHF. Written as DNA, the CDR3 is TGTGCCAGCAGCCGAGGACGGGAGAATCAGCCCCAGCATTTT.

The rearrangement uses TRBV5-1 and TRBJ1-5; perhaps TRBD1 as D (6 bases). CDR1 is SGHRS and CDR2 is YFSETQ in the germline V gene. The CDR3 runs 18 residues. The germline V and J ends were trimmed by 0 bases and 4 bases, with 20 bases remaining between them. The CDR3 is CASSLVPLGGARNQPQHF. The CDR3 nucleotides read TGCGCCAGCAGCTTGGTTCCCCTAGGGGGAGCCCGAAATCAGCCCCAGCATTTT.

In DNA form, the CDR3 reads TGTGCCAGCAGTGAATTAATTCTTGGCTACACCTTC. Encoded protein: CASSELILGYTF. The chain has TRBV25-1 and TRBJ1-2; no definite D call. There are 12 residues in the CDR3. V shed 1 base and J shed 7 bases, with 7 bases lying between them. Germline V gene sequence: CDR1 MGHDK, CDR2 SYGVNS.

V is TRBV6-1 and J is TRBJ2-7; D unclear. V was shortened by 6 bases and J by 0 bases, with 9 bases between the two germline ends. The CDR3 length is 13 residues. Germline CDR1 and CDR2: MNHNS and SASEGT. The CDR3 spells CASRSVSSYEQYF. CDR3 coding DNA: TGTGCCAGCAGGTCCGTTAGCTCCTACGAGCAGTACTTC.

The chain couples TRBV28 to TRBJ1-2; D possibly corresponds to TRBD1 (5 bases). This CDR3 has 13 amino acids. V was trimmed by 6 bases and J by 3 bases, leaving 11 bases between them. Germline loops: CDR1 MDHEN, CDR2 SYDVKM. The DNA of the CDR3 is TGTGCCAGCAGAGAGGGAGGGGACTATGGCTACACCTTC. Translating it yields CASREGGDYGYTF.

The chain combines TRBV7-6 with TRBJ2-1; the match to TRBD2 covers 13 bases. This CDR3 contains 19 residues. In germline, CDR1 is SGHVS, CDR2 FNYEAQ. V lost 5 bases to trimming and J lost 1 base; unmatched junction nucleotides: 11. The DNA for the CDR3 is TGTGCCAGCAGCCCTAGGACTAGCGGGAGCCTCTCATCCTACAATGAGCAGTTCTTC. It is translated as CASSPRTSGSLSSYNEQFF.

The chain couples TRBV10-1 to TRBJ2-3; 8 bases line up with TRBD1. CDR3 length: 15 amino acids. J was trimmed by 2 bases and V by 6 bases; bases with no gene match: 7. Germline lookup yields CDR1 WNHNN and CDR2 SYGVQD (reference sequence). CDR3 sequence (DNA): TGCGCCAGCAGCCTCGACAGGGGAACCACAGATACGCAGTATTTT. As protein: CASSLDRGTTDTQYF.

The table lists this clone with a few counts. The J gene is TRBJ2-5, the V gene TRBV4-1; 11 bases line up with TRBD2. Germline V gene data show CDR1 as MGHRA and CDR2 as YSYEKL. V was pared by 0 bases and J by 5 bases, with 5 bases of the junction left unmatched. The CDR3 is made up of 16 amino acids. Written as DNA, the CDR3 is TGCGCCAGCAGCCAAGATTCCCCTAGCGGGGGGGAGACCCAGTACTTC. Protein: CASSQDSPSGGETQYF.

The rearrangement uses TRBV2 and TRBJ1-1; no clear D. V gave up 6 bases and J gave up 4 bases, with 15 bases separating them. The CDR3 runs 14 residues. Looked up from germline, CDR1 is SNHLY and CDR2 is FYNNEI. In DNA, the CDR3 is TGTGCCAGCAGGGGAGGACGGCGGGGCACTGAAGCTTTCTTT. Translation gives CASRGGRRGTEAFF. Full variable domain (remainder filled in from reference TRBV2 and TRBJ1-1): EPEVTQTPSHQVTQMGQEVILRCVPISNHLYFYWYRQILGQKVEFLVSFYNNEISEKSEIFDDQFSVERPDGSNFTLKIRSTKLEDSAMYFCASRGGRRGTEAFFGQGTRLTVV.

The chain uses TRBV9 and TRBJ2-2; 9 nucleotides match TRBD1. CDR3 length: 16 residues. The germline gives CDR1 SGDLS, CDR2 YYNGEE. V lost 5 bases to trimming and J lost 4 bases; unmatched junction nucleotides: 9. CDR3: CASSLRQGGGTGELFF. The DNA of the CDR3 is TGTGCCAGCAGTCTAAGACAGGGGGGGGGCACCGGGGAGCTGTTTTTT.

This clone was picked up one time. The CDR3 spells CASSHVGRRGGQETQYF. The CDR3 DNA reads TGTGCCAGCAGCCACGTCGGGAGGCGCGGGGGGCAAGAGACCCAGTACTTC. V usage is TRBV7-9 and J usage is TRBJ2-5; TRBD2 matches 8 bases. The V gene's germline CDR1 is SEHNR and CDR2 FQNEAQ (reference sequence). The junction had 13 bases not matched to a gene; V was cut back by 5 bases and J by 2 bases. This CDR3 has 17 residues.

The genes are TRBV6-5 and TRBJ1-2; 7 bases agree with TRBD1. Trimming at V came to 8 bases and at J to 6 bases, leaving 9 bases not matched to a gene. The CDR3 spans 13 residues. Germline V gives CDR1 MNHEY, CDR2 SVGAGI. CDR3 sequence (DNA): TGTGCCAGCGGGGATGGCAGGGGGGATGGCTACACCTTC. Its protein product is CASGDGRGDGYTF.

The chain combines TRBV2 with TRBJ2-5; D is possibly TRBD1 (5 bases). Trimming left V 2 bases short and J 5 bases short, with 15 bases between. CDR1 SNHLY and CDR2 FYNNEI come from the germline V gene. The CDR3 consists of 15 residues. The CDR3 DNA sequence: TGTGCCAGCAGTGAACGGAACCAGGGAATGGAGACCCAGTACTTC. Its translation: CASSERNQGMETQYF.

The V call is TRBV5-1, the J call TRBJ2-3, with 7 bases that match TRBD1. The V and J ends lost 3 bases and 2 bases, in that order; junction bases with no gene match: 6. The CDR3 is 15 residues long. Germline assignment: CDR1 SGHRS and CDR2 YFSETQ. The CDR3 sequence is CASSSPGQITDTQYF. DNA of the CDR3: TGCGCCAGCAGCTCCCCGGGACAGATCACAGATACGCAGTATTTT.

This clone appeared a few times. The rearrangement joins TRBV5-6 to TRBJ1-5; no reliable D call. V lost 3 bases and J 4 bases, leaving 8 bases between the germline ends. CDR1 SGHDT and CDR2 YYEEEE come from the germline V gene. The CDR3 length is 13 residues. The CDR3 nucleotides read TGTGCCAGCAGCTGGAGGGCAAATCAGCCCCAGCATTTT. Amino acid sequence: CASSWRANQPQHF.